These 20 T cell receptor beta chains were sequenced from one sample in a study of CD8+ T cells in alopecia areata. In each case, RNA was isolated and then reverse transcribed into cDNA as the sequencing template. Here immunoSEQ multiplex PCR was the method, and the copy in TCRdb shows in-frame clones only, minus some. The sample lists roughly 130,000 clones; 58% were seen once. Sequenced here: CD4+ T cells sorted from blood, sampled at week 0. The receptor set was obtained from a human donor with alopecia areata.

This sequence joins TRBV10-3 and TRBJ2-7; 9 nucleotides line up with TRBD2. The germline gives CDR1 ENHRY, CDR2 SYGVKD. This CDR3 spans 11 amino acids. Germline trimming cut 6 bases from V and 7 bases from J; bases unmatched to any gene: 1. CDR3 sequence: CAISTSGEQYF. Here the CDR3 DNA reads TGTGCCATCAGCACTAGCGGGGAGCAGTACTTC.

V and J are TRBV5-6 and TRBJ2-3, with TRBD2 identical over 7 bases. The junction had 4 bases not matched to a gene; V was cut back by 0 bases and J by 0 bases. This CDR3 is built from 16 residues. From germline, CDR1 is SGHDT and CDR2 YYEEEE. CDR3 sequence (DNA): TGTGCCAGCAGCTTGGTGCAGCGGGGAAGCACAGATACGCAGTATTTT. It translates to CASSLVQRGSTDTQYF.

This clone was recorded a few times. The rearrangement links TRBV30 to TRBJ2-5; D might be TRBD2 (5 bases). The CDR3 spans 12 residues. V was cut by 2 bases and J by 6 bases, with 10 bases left in between. Germline V CDR1 and CDR2: GTSNPN, SVGIG (reference sequence). CDR3 nucleotides: TGTGCCTGGAGTCTTAGCGCGAAGACCCAGTACTTC. It codes for CAWSLSAKTQYF.

The chain combines TRBV25-1 with TRBJ1-2, with a possible D match to TRBD1 (5 bases). With 2 bases removed from V and 7 bases from J, the gap between germline ends came to 14 bases. This CDR3 spans 14 amino acids. Germline V CDR1 and CDR2: MGHDK, SYGVNS. Here the CDR3 DNA reads TGTGCCAGCAGTGAACGCTCGGGGCGTGGTGGCTACACCTTC. Its translation: CASSERSGRGGYTF.

CDR3 in DNA: TGTGCCAGCAGTTTCGGCAAAAACATTCAGTACTTC. It yields the protein CASSFGKNIQYF. This chain uses TRBV28 with TRBJ2-4; the D is unclear. The CDR3 extends over 12 amino acids. Germline lookup yields CDR1 MDHEN and CDR2 SYDVKM. V lost 3 bases and J lost 3, with 3 bases in between.

This rearrangement joins TRBV9 to TRBJ2-3, with D perhaps TRBD2 (5 bases). From germline, CDR1 is SGDLS and CDR2 YYNGEE. V was pared by 6 bases and J by 1 base, with 9 bases between. CDR3 length: 13 amino acids. The CDR3 DNA reads as TGTGCCAGCAAGGGAGCCGGCACAGATACGCAGTATTTT. Protein product: CASKGAGTDTQYF.

This clone was seen a few times. J is TRBJ1-4 and V is TRBV2, with D hard to call. This CDR3 contains 15 residues. CDR1 is SNHLY, CDR2 FYNNEI, per germline. Written as DNA, the CDR3 is TGTGCTACAGCAGTGAACGGGCTGATTAATGAAAAACTGTTTTTT. It codes for CATAVNGLINEKLFF.

V and J are TRBV30 and TRBJ2-3, with D perhaps TRBD1 or TRBD2 (6 bases each). This CDR3 is 13 amino acids long. V lost 0 bases to trimming and J lost 6 bases, with 10 bases between them. Germline V gives CDR1 GTSNPN, CDR2 SVGIG (reference sequence). CDR3 sequence: CAWSVPGADTQYF. The CDR3 DNA follows: TGTGCCTGGAGTGTACCGGGGGCCGATACGCAGTATTTT.

The chain combines TRBV7-2 with TRBJ2-4, with D possibly called TRBD1 or TRBD2 (5 bases each). The CDR3 is made up of 12 amino acids. The ends were cut back, 5 bases at V and 9 bases at J, with 11 bases in the middle. Germline V CDR1 and CDR2: SGHTA, FQGNSA. In DNA form, the CDR3 reads TGTGCCAGCAGCCCGGGGACCCCCATTCAGTACTTC. It translates to CASSPGTPIQYF.

The chain carries TRBV5-1 and TRBJ2-3; 7 bases map to TRBD1. The V gene's germline CDR1 is SGHRS and CDR2 YFSETQ. Germline trimming cut 0 bases from V and 0 bases from J; bases unmatched to any gene: 4. The CDR3 has 16 residues. CDR3 sequence (DNA): TGCGCCAGCAGCTTGGGGGACAGCTCTAGCACAGATACGCAGTATTTT. Its translation: CASSLGDSSSTDTQYF.

The genes are TRBV29-1 and TRBJ2-7; 11 bases fit TRBD2. The V and J ends lost 1 base and 7 bases, in that order; junction bases with no gene match: 12. Per germline, CDR1 SQVTM and CDR2 ANQGSEA. The CDR3 spans 16 residues. The CDR3 loop reads CSVEGVELAGDREQYF. The CDR3 DNA follows: TGCAGCGTTGAAGGAGTAGAACTAGCGGGAGATCGTGAGCAGTACTTC.

This rearrangement joins TRBV29-1 to TRBJ1-5; no reliable D call. Germline CDR1 and CDR2: SQVTM and ANQGSEA. The CDR3 runs to 13 residues. The V end lost 6 bases, the J end lost 1 base, and 10 bases lay between the germline ends. CDR3 nucleotides: TGCAGCGTACGGGTGGGAAGCAATCAGCCCCAGCATTTT. It specifies CSVRVGSNQPQHF.

This clone was seen more than once but under ten times. This chain connects TRBV28 to TRBJ1-5; perhaps TRBD1 as D (5 bases). CDR1 and CDR2 (germline): MDHEN, SYDVKM. This CDR3 comprises 17 residues. Trimming cost V 5 bases and J 0 bases, with 17 bases left between them. In DNA, the CDR3 is TGTGCCAGCAGTGCCCCCGGGGGGGGGATTAGCAATCAGCCCCAGCATTTT. As protein: CASSAPGGGISNQPQHF.

The chain has TRBV28 and TRBJ1-5; D possibly corresponds to TRBD1 (6 bases). The germline CDR1 and CDR2 sequences are MDHEN and SYDVKM. The CDR3 runs 19 residues. V lost 5 bases to trimming and J lost 5 bases, with 28 bases between them. The CDR3 loop is CASSIPLGQRKASDQPQHF. DNA of the CDR3: TGTGCCAGCAGTATACCCTTAGGACAGAGAAAAGCCTCCGATCAGCCCCAGCATTTT.

V and J are TRBV7-2 and TRBJ2-5, with 12 bases matching TRBD2. Germline trimming cut 5 bases from V and 4 bases from J; bases unmatched to any gene: 8. The V gene's germline CDR1 is SGHTA and CDR2 FQGNSA. The CDR3 length is 16 residues. In nucleotides, the CDR3 is TGTGCCAGCAGCGACCCCCCGGGACTAGCGGGAGAGACCCAGTACTTC. Its protein is CASSDPPGLAGETQYF.

The genes are TRBV20-1 and TRBJ1-1; D is unresolved. Germline CDR1 is DFQATT and CDR2 is SNEGSKA (reference sequence). With 6 bases removed from V and 6 bases from J, the gap between germline ends came to 11 bases. This CDR3 is built from 11 residues. The CDR3 sequence: CSAQKEAEAFF. CDR3 nucleotides: TGCAGTGCACAAAAAGAGGCTGAAGCTTTCTTT.

The gene calls are TRBV19 and TRBJ1-5, with D hard to call. CDR3 length: 16 amino acids. Trimming pared 1 base from V and 0 bases from J, leaving 10 bases between. Germline V gene data show CDR1 as LNHDA and CDR2 as SQIVND (reference sequence). The chain's CDR3 is CASSIVAGYSNQPQHF. The CDR3 DNA reads as TGTGCCAGTAGTATAGTCGCGGGATATAGCAATCAGCCCCAGCATTTT.

This clone was observed a few times. V and J are TRBV5-6 and TRBJ2-7; tentative D call: TRBD1 (5 bases). Trimming cost V 4 bases and J 3 bases, with 8 bases left between them. CDR1 is SGHDT and CDR2 is YYEEEE in the germline V gene. This CDR3 has 12 residues. The chain's CDR3 is CASSMQGYEQYF. CDR3 in DNA: TGTGCCAGCAGCATGCAGGGCTACGAGCAGTACTTC.

This rearrangement joins TRBV27 to TRBJ2-1; D tentatively reads TRBD1 or TRBD2 (5 bases each). The V gene's germline CDR1 is MNHEY and CDR2 SMNVEV (reference sequence). The CDR3 length is 14 residues. Trimming shortened V by 7 bases and J by 3 bases, and 13 bases separated the two germline ends. CDR3 loop: CASTRDVNYNEQFF. Written as DNA, the CDR3 is TGTGCCAGCACCCGGGACGTAAACTACAATGAGCAGTTCTTC.

The chain employs TRBV5-1 and TRBJ1-1; TRBD1 might be the D (6 bases). From germline, CDR1 is SGHRS and CDR2 YFSETQ. Trimming left V 7 bases short and J 3 bases short, with 22 bases between. The length of the CDR3 is 16 residues. This CDR3 reads CASVLTHGGADTEAFF. The CDR3 DNA reads as TGCGCCAGCGTCCTCACCCACGGGGGCGCAGACACTGAAGCTTTCTTT.